The 26 T cell receptor beta chains presented below share a single source sample, sequenced in a study of PD-1 blockade in classical Hodgkin lymphoma. Clones were read by immunoSEQ multiplex PCR, and TCRdb kept only the in-frame ones, dropping some. The sample records approximately 73,000 clones, approximately 94% being singletons. Relapse was seen in all patients after autologous stem cell transplantation, and brentuximab vedotin exposure was variable. The sequencing here drew on peripheral blood mononuclear cells (PBMCs), taken at baseline. These receptors all come from a human donor with classical Hodgkin lymphoma.

This chain connects TRBV14 to TRBJ1-4; D perhaps matches TRBD1 (5 bases). Trimming took off 1 base at V and 0 bases at J, with 12 bases between the two ends. This CDR3 has 17 amino acids. The germline V gene has CDR1 SGHDN and CDR2 FVKESK. DNA of the CDR3: TGTGCCAGCAGCCAAGTTATCGGGGACCCAACTAATGAAAAACTGTTTTTT. This sequence encodes CASSQVIGDPTNEKLFF.

This sequence joins TRBV27 and TRBJ2-1; 7 bases match TRBD2. The CDR3 contains 14 residues. V shed 5 bases and J 6 bases; nucleotides not matched to a gene: 7. The germline gives CDR1 MNHEY, CDR2 SMNVEV (reference sequence). The CDR3 here is CASSTGTTVNEQFF. CDR3 bases: TGTGCCAGCAGTACGGGGACTACTGTCAATGAGCAGTTCTTC.

V is TRBV11-3 and J is TRBJ1-6; D gene unclear. Trimming took off 5 bases at V and 13 bases at J, with 15 bases between the two ends. Germline values: CDR1 SGHNT, CDR2 YENEEA. The CDR3 sequence is 13 residues long. This CDR3 is CASSPRAVSPLHF. The CDR3 nucleotides are TGTGCCAGCAGCCCCCGGGCGGTGTCCCCCCTCCACTTT.

The chain combines TRBV6-6 with TRBJ2-5; D is perhaps TRBD2 (5 bases). Germline V lookup: CDR1 MNHNY, CDR2 SVGAGI (reference sequence). With 6 bases removed from V and 3 bases from J, the gap between germline ends came to 8 bases. The CDR3 runs 12 residues. The CDR3 nucleotides read TGTGCCAGCAGCCCGGGGAAAGAGACCCAGTACTTC. It translates to CASSPGKETQYF.

The V gene is TRBV9, the J gene TRBJ1-6; D uncertain. Per germline, CDR1 SGDLS and CDR2 YYNGEE. The CDR3 covers 12 residues. Between the trimmed V and J ends, which lost 4 bases and 13 bases, there was a span of 12 bases. CDR3 sequence reads: CASSTLFSPLHF. CDR3 DNA: TGTGCCAGCAGCACCCTGTTTAGCCCCCTCCACTTT.

The chain has TRBV9 and TRBJ2-7; tentative D call: TRBD1 (6 bases). Germline assignment: CDR1 SGDLS and CDR2 YYNGEE. This CDR3 contains 17 residues. Between the trimmed V and J ends, which lost 0 bases and 2 bases, there was a span of 18 bases. The CDR3 DNA follows: TGTGCCAGCAGCGTAGACCTTCTTGAGGCAGGGGCCTACGAGCAGTACTTC. Encoded protein: CASSVDLLEAGAYEQYF. The variable domain in full, completed from reference TRBV9 and TRBJ2-7, reads DSGVTQTPKHLITATGQRVTLRCSPRSGDLSVYWYQQSLDQGLQFLIQYYNGEERAKGNILERFSAQQFPDLHSELNLSSLELGDSALYFCASSVDLLEAGAYEQYFGPGTRLTVT.

This sequence joins TRBV5-1 and TRBJ1-3; the D gene is possibly TRBD1 (5 bases). The germline V and J ends were trimmed by 0 bases and 2 bases, with 12 bases remaining between them. This CDR3 region has 16 residues. CDR1 is SGHRS, CDR2 YFSETQ, per germline. For the CDR3, the DNA is TGCGCCAGCAGCTTGGGGCCGGGGGACGCTGGAAACACCATATATTTT. Translating it yields CASSLGPGDAGNTIYF.

CDR3 region: CASSSRAGTGGYEQYF. In DNA form, the CDR3 reads TGTGCCAGCAGCTCCCGGGCCGGGACAGGGGGTTACGAGCAGTACTTC. J is TRBJ2-7 and V is TRBV7-9, with TRBD1 identical over 11 bases. The CDR3 consists of 16 residues. Germline V CDR1 and CDR2: SEHNR, FQNEAQ (reference sequence). With V trimmed by 4 bases and J by 4 bases, 9 bases remained unmatched.

The chain joins TRBV9 to TRBJ2-5; D not certain. V was pared by 0 bases and J by 3 bases, with 6 bases between. In germline, CDR1 is SGDLS, CDR2 YYNGEE. The CDR3 covers 13 residues. This chain's CDR3 is CASSVVGEETQYF. DNA of the CDR3: TGTGCCAGCAGCGTAGTTGGAGAAGAGACCCAGTACTTC.

This chain connects TRBV29-1 to TRBJ2-1, with 11 nucleotides matching TRBD2. The CDR3 is 13 residues long. After removal of 3 bases from V and 10 bases from J, the junction contained 5 bases not matched to a gene. The germline CDR1 and CDR2 sequences are SQVTM and ANQGSEA. CDR3 residues: CSVDGLAGLEQFF. Here the CDR3 DNA reads TGCAGCGTTGACGGACTAGCGGGTCTCGAGCAGTTCTTC.

V gene TRBV5-1 combines with J gene TRBJ2-6; D unresolved. Germline V gives CDR1 SGHRS, CDR2 YFSETQ. This CDR3 comprises 16 residues. V was cut by 4 bases and J by 2 bases, with 13 bases left in between. As DNA, the CDR3 is TGCGCCAGCAGCCACTCTAACTCCCCTGGGGCCAACGTCCTGACTTTC. This gives the protein CASSHSNSPGANVLTF. The variable domain in full, with the rest retrieved from reference TRBV5-1 and TRBJ2-6, is KAGVTQTPRYLIKTRGQQVTLSCSPISGHRSVSWYQQTPGQGLQFLFEYFSETQRNKGNFPGRFSGRQFSNSRSEMNVSTLELGDSALYLCASSHSNSPGANVLTFGAGSRLTVL.

The chain carries TRBV9 and TRBJ1-1; maybe TRBD1 (6 bases). Between the trimmed V and J ends, which lost 6 bases and 1 base, there was a span of 13 bases. This CDR3 is built from 14 residues. Germline CDR1 is SGDLS and CDR2 is YYNGEE. CDR3 sequence (DNA): TGTGCCAGCACAAGGGGACACGGGAACACTGAAGCTTTCTTT. It is translated as CASTRGHGNTEAFF.

This clone was counted once. The chain combines TRBV29-1 with TRBJ1-1; D unresolved. Trimming cost V 7 bases and J 4 bases, with 19 bases left between them. This CDR3 has 14 amino acids. Germline V CDR1 and CDR2: SQVTM, ANQGSEA. CDR3 bases: TGCAGCGCACTTCCGTTTCGGGAGTTCACTGAAGCTTTCTTT. It encodes CSALPFREFTEAFF.

The chain employs TRBV9 and TRBJ2-3; possibly TRBD2 for D (6 bases). From germline, CDR1 is SGDLS and CDR2 YYNGEE. The CDR3 contains 15 residues. The germline V and J ends were trimmed by 0 bases and 3 bases, with 11 bases remaining between them. For the CDR3, the DNA is TGTGCCAGCAGCGTAGAGCCTAGCGAGACAGATACGCAGTATTTT. The encoded protein is CASSVEPSETDTQYF.

CDR3 protein: CASSYRSYNSPLHF. The CDR3 DNA is TGTGCCAGCAGTTACCGCTCCTATAATTCACCCCTCCACTTT. The chain joins TRBV27 to TRBJ1-6; D unclear. CDR1 is MNHEY, CDR2 SMNVEV, per germline (reference sequence). The V end lost 4 bases, the J end lost 0 bases, and 4 bases lay between the germline ends. The CDR3 has 14 residues.

This clone came up a few times. The rearrangement joins TRBV27 to TRBJ1-2, with 7 nucleotides matching TRBD1. There are 12 residues in the CDR3. Germline V lookup: CDR1 MNHEY, CDR2 SMNVEV (reference sequence). With 8 bases clipped from V and 3 bases from J, the junction kept 3 bases outside the gene matches. CDR3 sequence (DNA): TGTGCCAGCGGAGGGGGCCACTATGGCTACACCTTC. Translated: CASGGGHYGYTF.

There are a few counts of this clone. The J gene is TRBJ2-6, the V gene TRBV6-5; TRBD1 aligns across 9 bases. The CDR3 is 15 amino acids. Germline V CDR1 and CDR2: MNHEY, SVGAGI. V trimming: 5 bases; J trimming: 2 bases; junction bases outside the gene matches: 1. CDR3 DNA sequence: TGTGCCAGCAGTCGGACAGGGGCTGGGGCCAACGTCCTGACTTTC. Translated, it gives CASSRTGAGANVLTF.

This rearrangement joins TRBV6-1 to TRBJ2-7; TRBD1 might be the D (5 bases). CDR1 and CDR2 from the germline V gene are MNHNS and SASEGT. The CDR3 contains 13 residues. The ends were cut back, 7 bases at V and 5 bases at J, with 15 bases in the middle. The CDR3 protein is CASNTAGIDEQYF. The CDR3 DNA reads as TGTGCCAGCAATACGGCAGGGATCGACGAGCAGTACTTC.

The gene calls are TRBV27 and TRBJ2-1; 11 bases fit TRBD2. CDR1 MNHEY and CDR2 SMNVEV come from the germline V gene (reference sequence). The CDR3 contains 16 residues. Trimming cost V 2 bases and J 6 bases; bases outside gene matches: 6. This CDR3 is CASSLVRLAGGNEQFF. The CDR3 DNA sequence: TGTGCCAGCAGTTTAGTCCGGCTAGCGGGGGGCAATGAGCAGTTCTTC.

J is TRBJ1-4 and V is TRBV9; a possible D gene is TRBD1 (6 bases). This CDR3 is built from 15 residues. With 4 bases removed from V and 8 bases from J, the gap between germline ends came to 18 bases. Germline CDR1 reads SGDLS; CDR2 reads YYNGEE. This CDR3 is CASSPYGQLGEKLFF. CDR3 DNA: TGTGCCAGCAGCCCATATGGACAGTTGGGGGAAAAACTGTTTTTT.

The J gene is TRBJ1-5, the V gene TRBV19; D is unresolved. Germline V gene lookup returns CDR1 LNHDA and CDR2 SQIVND (reference sequence). The V gene lost 6 bases and the J gene lost 0 bases, with 12 bases spanning the gap. The CDR3 loop spans 15 amino acids. The CDR3 protein is CASSQGRISNQPQHF. The CDR3 DNA sequence: TGTGCCAGTAGCCAAGGGAGGATTAGCAATCAGCCCCAGCATTTT.

The chain has TRBV11-2 and TRBJ1-4; 7 bases map to TRBD1. The junction had 8 bases not matched to a gene; V was cut back by 6 bases and J by 7 bases. The CDR3 has 14 amino acids. Germline V gene lookup returns CDR1 SGHAT and CDR2 FQNNGV. For the CDR3, the DNA is TGTGCCAGCAGTTCGCGACAGGGAGGTGAAAAACTGTTTTTT. Its translation is CASSSRQGGEKLFF. The full variable domain, its missing parts supplied by reference TRBV11-2 and TRBJ1-4, is EAGVAQSPRYKIIEKRQSVAFWCNPISGHATLYWYQQILGQGPKLLIQFQNNGVVDDSQLPKDRFSAERLKGVDSTLKIQPAKLEDSAVYLCASSSRQGGEKLFFGSGTQLSVL.

This clone came up a few times. The chain couples TRBV6-5 to TRBJ2-7, with D perhaps matching TRBD1 or TRBD2 (6 bases each). Germline CDR1 and CDR2: MNHEY and SVGAGI. The CDR3 runs 14 residues. The V gene lost 8 bases and the J gene lost 0 bases, with 14 bases spanning the gap. The chain's CDR3 is CASAARDTSYEQYF. The CDR3, as DNA: TGTGCCAGCGCCGCGCGGGACACCTCCTACGAGCAGTACTTC.

The rearrangement uses TRBV13 and TRBJ2-1, with D unresolved. The germline V and J ends were trimmed by 0 bases and 10 bases, with 4 bases remaining between them. The CDR3 is 11 amino acids. Germline V gene sequence: CDR1 PRHDT, CDR2 FYEKMQ (reference sequence). CDR3 nucleotides: TGTGCCAGCAGCTTAGGTGGGGAGCAGTTCTTC. This encodes CASSLGGEQFF.

V and J are TRBV9 and TRBJ2-5; TRBD2 agrees at 10 bases. This CDR3 has 15 amino acids. Germline V gene lookup returns CDR1 SGDLS and CDR2 YYNGEE. The V segment lost 3 bases and the J segment 2 bases; nucleotides outside the gene matches: 4. The DNA for the CDR3 is TGTGCCAGCAGCGGCGGGACTAGCGCACAAGAGACCCAGTACTTC. Its protein is CASSGGTSAQETQYF.

This chain links TRBV6-1 with TRBJ1-1; unclear D gene. This CDR3 has 12 residues. Germline CDR1 and CDR2: MNHNS and SASEGT. Trimming stripped 8 bases from V and 1 base from J, with 8 bases between. DNA of the CDR3: TGTGCCAGCGCGGTCGAGAACACTGAAGCTTTCTTT. Its protein product is CASAVENTEAFF.